The 17 T cell receptor beta chains reported below all come from one sample, sequenced in a study of PD-1 blockade in classical Hodgkin lymphoma. Sequencing used immunoSEQ multiplex PCR; TCRdb keeps in-frame clones, though not all of them. The sample holds tens of thousands of clones, 70% to 90% seen once. The time point is: cycle 4 day 1 (C4D1), after less than 7 weeks of nivolumab. After autologous stem cell transplantation all patients relapsed, and prior brentuximab vedotin exposure differed between cohorts. Sequencing was performed on peripheral blood mononuclear cells (PBMCs), taken before the fourth cycle of nivolumab. The receptors stem from a human donor with classical Hodgkin lymphoma.

The chain links TRBV5-1 to TRBJ1-4, with D possibly matching TRBD1 (5 bases). Trimming stripped 0 bases from V and 8 bases from J, with 8 bases between. CDR3 length: 13 amino acids. CDR1 SGHRS and CDR2 YFSETQ come from the germline V gene. The CDR3, as DNA: TGCGCCAGCAGCTTGGGGGGGAAGGAAAAACTGTTTTTT. It codes for CASSLGGKEKLFF. Looking up the rest from reference TRBV5-1 and TRBJ1-4 gives the full variable domain: KAGVTQTPRYLIKTRGQQVTLSCSPISGHRSVSWYQQTPGQGLQFLFEYFSETQRNKGNFPGRFSGRQFSNSRSEMNVSTLELGDSALYLCASSLGGKEKLFFGSGTQLSVL.

This sequence joins TRBV4-1 and TRBJ2-3; perhaps TRBD2 as D (5 bases). V gave up 0 bases and J gave up 3 bases, with 16 bases separating them. The CDR3 consists of 17 residues. Germline loops: CDR1 MGHRA, CDR2 YSYEKL. In DNA form, the CDR3 reads TGCGCCAGCAGCCAAGAACTCAGGAGGAATAGTACAGATACGCAGTATTTT. The encoded protein is CASSQELRRNSTDTQYF.

The chain uses TRBV18 and TRBJ2-7; 9 bases align to TRBD1. The CDR3 is 14 amino acids. Germline CDR1 reads KGHSH; CDR2 reads LQKENI. With V trimmed by 6 bases and J by 6 bases, 9 bases remained unmatched. The CDR3 here is CASSPGQGLGEQYF. The CDR3 DNA is TGTGCCAGCTCTCCGGGACAGGGCTTAGGCGAGCAGTACTTC.

The genes are TRBV7-8 and TRBJ1-5; 9 bases are shared with TRBD1. Germline assignment: CDR1 SGHVS and CDR2 FQNEAQ. Trimming at V came to 1 base and at J to 4 bases, leaving 5 bases not matched to a gene. The CDR3 runs 16 residues. Here the CDR3 DNA reads TGTGCCAGCAGCTTAGAGGGGACAGGGATTAATCAGCCCCAGCATTTT. Its protein is CASSLEGTGINQPQHF.

As for this clone: Different DNA sequences within this sample yield the same CDR3. The gene calls are TRBV5-1 and TRBJ2-3, with a weak D call TRBD2 (6 bases). Germline CDR1 SGHRS, CDR2 YFSETQ. CDR3 size: 14 residues. Trimming took 0 bases from V and 1 from J, leaving 6 bases between them. The DNA of the CDR3 is TGCGCCAGCAGCTTGGCGGGAGGCACAGATACGCAGTATTTT. Translation gives CASSLAGGTDTQYF.

Sample share makes this clone medium-sized. The same CDR3 is also encoded by other DNA sequences in this sample. V is TRBV7-6 and J is TRBJ2-2; no reliable D call. CDR3 length: 16 residues. Trimming took off 2 bases at V and 0 bases at J, with 10 bases between the two ends. Germline V gene lookup returns CDR1 SGHVS and CDR2 FNYEAQ. The CDR3 bases are TGTGCCAGCAGCTTAAAGGGCAGGTCGAACACCGGGGAGCTGTTTTTT. Its translation is CASSLKGRSNTGELFF.

The rearrangement links TRBV5-1 to TRBJ1-2; 10 nucleotides align to TRBD1. Germline CDR1 is SGHRS and CDR2 is YFSETQ. CDR3 size: 14 residues. J lost 8 bases, V lost 4 bases, and 8 bases had no gene match. For the CDR3, the DNA is TGCGCCAGCAGCACCCCGGGACAGGGGAAAGGCTACACCTTC. This encodes CASSTPGQGKGYTF. Variable domain in full (rest from reference TRBV5-1 and TRBJ1-2): KAGVTQTPRYLIKTRGQQVTLSCSPISGHRSVSWYQQTPGQGLQFLFEYFSETQRNKGNFPGRFSGRQFSNSRSEMNVSTLELGDSALYLCASSTPGQGKGYTFGSGTRLTVV.

V is TRBV18 and J is TRBJ1-4, with 9 bases fitting TRBD1. Trimming at V came to 3 bases and at J to 7 bases, leaving 9 bases not matched to a gene. The CDR3 covers 16 residues. Per germline, CDR1 KGHSH and CDR2 LQKENI. CDR3 sequence: CASSPGQGVSVEKLFF. CDR3 coding DNA: TGTGCCAGCTCACCGGGACAGGGAGTGTCGGTTGAAAAACTGTTTTTT.

This chain joins TRBV7-8 and TRBJ1-5; 7 positions agree with TRBD1. V gave up 1 base and J gave up 5 bases; unmatched junction bases: 2. CDR1 SGHVS and CDR2 FQNEAQ come from the germline V gene. The CDR3 is 14 residues long. The CDR3 protein is CASSLGQGHQPQHF. The CDR3 coding sequence is TGTGCCAGCAGCTTAGGACAGGGCCATCAGCCCCAGCATTTT.

This clone was detected once. This chain joins TRBV2 and TRBJ1-2; D is ambiguous. This CDR3 is built from 13 residues. Deletions cut 3 bases from V and 5 bases from J, with 10 bases between. Germline V lookup: CDR1 SNHLY, CDR2 FYNNEI. In nucleotides, the CDR3 is TGTGCCAGCAGTGACCTCCCGGGGTATGGCTACACCTTC. It specifies CASSDLPGYGYTF.

This sequence joins TRBV6-5 and TRBJ1-6; perhaps TRBD1 as D (6 bases). The CDR3 has 14 residues. Germline CDR1 is MNHEY and CDR2 is SVGAGI. V lost 0 bases to trimming and J lost 9 bases, with 9 bases between them. CDR3 in amino acids: CASSYSGAPSPLHF. The CDR3 DNA is TGTGCCAGCAGTTACTCGGGGGCCCCTTCACCCCTCCACTTT.

The chain recombines TRBV4-1 with TRBJ1-6; 7 bases agree with TRBD1. The CDR3 consists of 19 residues. Germline V lookup: CDR1 MGHRA, CDR2 YSYEKL. V was clipped by 1 base and J by 6 bases; unmatched bases: 15. The CDR3 region is CASSQGLSGPGGFNSPLHF. The CDR3, as DNA: TGCGCCAGCAGCCAAGGGCTCTCGGGTCCAGGGGGTTTTAATTCACCCCTCCACTTT.

The chain carries TRBV27 and TRBJ1-2; D remains unclear. The length of the CDR3 is 14 residues. CDR1 and CDR2 (germline): MNHEY, SMNVEV (reference sequence). Trimming cost V 3 bases and J 6 bases, with 14 bases left between them. The CDR3, as DNA: TGTGCCAGCAGTTTGCGGGGAGGGCTAAATGGCTACACCTTC. Translated: CASSLRGGLNGYTF.

J is TRBJ2-3 and V is TRBV5-1, with 7 positions matching TRBD1. Trimming took 0 bases from V and 3 from J; bases not matched to a gene: 10. CDR3 length: 17 residues. CDR1 is SGHRS, CDR2 YFSETQ, per germline. The CDR3 nucleotides read TGCGCCAGCAGCTTGGCAAGGGGGCCGACAGGGACAGATACGCAGTATTTT. As protein: CASSLARGPTGTDTQYF.

This clone has more than one count but fewer than ten. This rearrangement joins TRBV2 to TRBJ2-7; D is possibly TRBD2 (5 bases). Trimming removed 8 bases from V and 7 bases from J, with 18 bases in between. The CDR3 has 13 residues. Germline V CDR1 and CDR2: SNHLY, FYNNEI. In DNA form, the CDR3 reads TGTGCCAGCGCGGAACTAGATCCTAGAGAGCAGTACTTC. Its protein product is CASAELDPREQYF. The complete variable domain, with remaining parts taken from reference TRBV2 and TRBJ2-7, reads EPEVTQTPSHQVTQMGQEVILRCVPISNHLYFYWYRQILGQKVEFLVSFYNNEISEKSEIFDDQFSVERPDGSNFTLKIRSTKLEDSAMYFCASAELDPREQYFGPGTRLTVT.

This clone was seen a single time. The V gene is TRBV7-2, the J gene TRBJ2-3; 11 bases map to TRBD2. Germline CDR1 SGHTA, CDR2 FQGNSA. V was pared by 0 bases and J by 0 bases, with 11 bases of the junction left unmatched. This CDR3 is 20 amino acids long. This CDR3 is CASSLAPQTSGAQSTDTQYF. In nucleotides, the CDR3 is TGTGCCAGCAGCTTAGCACCCCAGACTAGCGGGGCCCAAAGCACAGATACGCAGTATTTT. Supplemented by reference TRBV7-2 and TRBJ2-3, the full variable domain reads GAGVSQSPSNKVTEKGKDVELRCDPISGHTALYWYRQSLGQGLEFLIYFQGNSAPDKSGLPSDRFSAERTGGSVSTLTIQRTQQEDSAVYLCASSLAPQTSGAQSTDTQYFGPGTRLTVL.

The CDR3 region is CASSKADRGLSGNTIYF. In DNA form, the CDR3 reads TGTGCCAGCAGTAAGGCGGACCGAGGGTTGTCAGGAAACACCATATATTTT. The V call is TRBV25-1, the J call TRBJ1-3; D gene uncertain. This CDR3 contains 17 residues. CDR1 and CDR2 (germline): MGHDK, SYGVNS. With 5 bases removed from V and 4 bases from J, the gap between germline ends came to 21 bases.